The clone carrying this T cell receptor beta chain was found many times. What it binds is not known. Looked up from germline, CDR1 is SGHRS and CDR2 is YFSETQ. Trimming stripped 2 bases from V and 5 bases from J, with 10 bases between. The CDR3 is 13 amino acids. The data stem from a study of T cells in Graves' hyperthyroidism and ophthalmopathy. RNA transcripts provided the source from which TCR beta CDR3 regions were amplified. The HTBI set primed first-round TCR CDR3 RT-PCR. One entry per CDR3 protein results from TCRdb running MiXCR on the multiplex PCR reads. The sample consists of 550,000 to 600,000 distinct CDR3 sequences, roughly 17% of them appearing once. Among the patients, aged 18 to 65, hyperthyroidism was newly diagnosed and had lasted under 2 months. Exclusion criteria comprised uncontrolled infection, other autoimmune disease, pregnancy or lactation. Diagnostic decisions used clinical symptoms, serum thyroxine and TRAb, thyroid ultrasound and orbital computed tomography.

Findings and caveats of the study: Ophthalmopathy and stable hyperthyroidism were separated by a 13 V-J model.

This sequence originates from a woman under 30 with Graves' hyperthyroidism. V and J are TRBV5-1 and TRBJ1-1; D is uncertain. Sequencing was carried out using blood. The CDR3 DNA reads as TGCGCCAGCAGCTTAGTCTGGGGAACTGAAGCTTTCTTT. Its protein is CASSLVWGTEAFF.